This T cell receptor beta chain was sequenced in a study of cytomegalovirus exposure and HLA in healthy donors. Study-level points and caveats: A later analysis linked a missense variant in DCLRE1C to the trimming of TCR beta V and J genes. Sequence variants that were highly shared formed a cluster that was likely a sequencing artifact. Many donors shared some public TCRs, even though most TCR sequences were rare. TRBV6-2, TRBV6-3 and other indistinguishable V segments were excluded.

The CDR3 covers 14 residues. V dropped 5 bases and J dropped 0 bases, with 11 bases sitting between them. CDR1 is SGHRS, CDR2 YFSETQ, per germline. This clone has a handful of counts. Its antigen remains unknown. 60 Vbeta and 13 Jbeta primers were used in PCR. Assay used: immunoSEQ multiplex PCR; TCRdb lists only in-frame clones, some missing. The repertoire includes 70,000 to 90,000 clones, 66% of them detected once, and about 22% sits in the top ten. The sequenced material came from PBMCs. V is TRBV5-1 and J is TRBJ1-2; D gene ambiguous. This receptor was taken from a man in his forties or fifties in good health and CMV-seropositive. The CDR3, as DNA: TGCGCCAGCAGGGAGTCTACTACTAACTATGGCTACACCTTC. This sequence encodes CASRESTTNYGYTF.